Below are 32 T cell receptor beta chains sequenced from a single sample in a study of molecular identifiers for immune sequencing clone quantification. MiXCR was run by TCRdb on the PCR reads, yielding one entry per CDR3 protein. This sample yields over 600,000 distinct CDR3 sequences, of which just under 20% are seen a single time; roughly 0.85% belongs to the top ten. Sequencing was performed on naive CD8+ T cells from blood, with Jurkat cell RNA spiked in. Subset defined: FACS-sorted CD8+CD4-CCR7+CD45RA+ naive T cells. The receptor source for this set is a human donor in good health. Some libraries in this study had Jurkat cell RNA spiked in.

A note on this clonotype: The junction and the germline gene differ at one end; a read error may be behind it. This sequence joins TRBV24-1 and TRBJ2-1, with D perhaps TRBD2 (6 bases). The V gene's germline CDR1 is KGHDR and CDR2 SFDVKD. CDR3 length: 17 residues. The CDR3 nucleotides read TGTGCCACCAGTGATCCCGACTGGGGCGGGATCTACAATGAGCAGTCCTTC. Protein sequence: CATSDPDWGGIYNEQSF.

In this sample, this clonotype turned up many times. This rearrangement joins TRBV20-1 to TRBJ2-7; D call uncertain. The germline V gene encodes CDR1 DFQATT and CDR2 SNEGSKA (reference sequence). V lost 0 bases, J lost 0 bases, and 12 bases lay in between. The CDR3 spans 15 residues. The CDR3 loop reads CSARDSARASYEQYF. Written as DNA, the CDR3 is TGCAGTGCTAGAGACAGCGCCCGTGCCTCCTACGAGCAGTACTTC.

The rearrangement links TRBV7-9 to TRBJ2-1, with 9 bases matching TRBD2. The CDR3 length is 16 residues. Germline assignment: CDR1 SEHNR and CDR2 FQNEAQ (reference sequence). V trimming: 5 bases; J trimming: 2 bases; junction bases outside the gene matches: 7. CDR3 sequence (DNA): TGTGCCAGCAGCGATAGCGGGAGTAGGCCCTACAATGAGCAGTTCTTC. Amino acid sequence: CASSDSGSRPYNEQFF.

This clonotype was picked up many times. This CDR3 is CASSLARTNEQFF. CDR3 bases: TGTGCCAGCAGTCTGGCCCGCACCAATGAGCAGTTCTTC. This rearrangement joins TRBV28 to TRBJ2-1; no clear D. Trimming left V 5 bases short and J 6 bases short, with 11 bases between. Germline CDR1 is MDHEN and CDR2 is SYDVKM. The CDR3 covers 13 residues. Together with reference TRBV28 and TRBJ2-1, the CDR3 gives the full variable domain: DVKVTQSSRYLVKRTGEKVFLECVQDMDHENMFWYRQDPGLGLRLIYFSYDVKMKEKGDIPEGYSVSREKKERFSLILESASTNQTSMYLCASSLARTNEQFFGPGTRLTVL.

The gene calls are TRBV11-3 and TRBJ2-1; TRBD2 might be the D (6 bases). CDR3 size: 16 residues. Germline CDR1 and CDR2: SGHNT and YENEEA. V was cut by 4 bases and J by 3 bases, with 16 bases left in between. The CDR3 here is CASSSVFSGSYNEQFF. For the CDR3, the DNA is TGTGCCAGCAGCTCCGTTTTTAGCGGCAGCTACAATGAGCAGTTCTTC.

This clonotype was seen at least ten times. V usage is TRBV20-1 and J usage is TRBJ2-3, with 13 nucleotides matching TRBD2. The ends lost 0 bases at V and 4 bases at J; junction bases unmatched: 4. The V gene's germline CDR1 is DFQATT and CDR2 SNEGSKA (reference sequence). This CDR3 has 16 amino acids. DNA for the CDR3: TGCAGTGCTAGAGATCCAACTAGCGGGAGGGCAGATACGCAGTATTTT. Amino acids: CSARDPTSGRADTQYF.

A few counts support this clonotype. This chain joins TRBV27 and TRBJ1-2; D is perhaps TRBD1 (6 bases). CDR1 is MNHEY, CDR2 SMNVEV, per germline (reference sequence). This CDR3 spans 16 amino acids. V was clipped by 4 bases and J by 7 bases, with 22 bases between them. Written as DNA, the CDR3 is TGTGCCAGCAGTTCGGCGGGGGCAGTACCATTTGGTGGCTACACCTTC. Translated, it gives CASSSAGAVPFGGYTF.

This rearrangement joins TRBV19 to TRBJ1-3; perhaps TRBD1 as D (5 bases). The ends were cut back, 6 bases at V and 4 bases at J, with 16 bases in the middle. Per germline, CDR1 LNHDA and CDR2 SQIVND (reference sequence). The CDR3 covers 15 residues. The CDR3 coding sequence is TGTGCCAGTAGCCATTCCGGGACCAGGGGAAACACCATATATTTT. As protein: CASSHSGTRGNTIYF.

This clonotype was detected only a few times. V is TRBV7-8 and J is TRBJ1-2, with TRBD1 matching over 10 bases. With 1 base clipped from V and 5 bases from J, the junction kept 4 bases outside the gene matches. The CDR3 extends over 15 amino acids. Germline CDR1 and CDR2: SGHVS and FQNEAQ. For the CDR3, the DNA is TGTGCCAGCAGCTTAGAGACAGGGGGCAATTATGGCTACACCTTC. This gives the protein CASSLETGGNYGYTF.

The rearrangement joins TRBV30 to TRBJ2-1; the D is unclear. The germline CDR1 and CDR2 sequences are GTSNPN and SVGIG (reference sequence). The V and J ends lost 2 bases and 4 bases respectively, with 15 bases between them. The CDR3 spans 15 residues. CDR3 sequence: CAWSFWPGSYNEQFF. In DNA, the CDR3 is TGTGCCTGGAGTTTTTGGCCCGGGTCTTACAATGAGCAGTTCTTC.

This chain links TRBV7-9 with TRBJ1-4, with a weak D call TRBD1 (5 bases). The CDR3 is 17 residues long. V dropped 1 base and J dropped 4 bases, with 16 bases sitting between them. The germline V gene encodes CDR1 SEHNR and CDR2 FQNEAQ (reference sequence). CDR3 in DNA: TGTGCCAGCAGCTTAGACTCAGGGTTCGCCCTTAATGAAAAACTGTTTTTT. This codes for CASSLDSGFALNEKLFF.

This clonotype came up a few times. This chain uses TRBV7-2 with TRBJ2-3; 9 bases line up with TRBD2. The J segment lost 0 bases and the V segment lost 4 bases, leaving 2 bases of the junction unmatched. CDR3 length: 15 residues. Germline V gene data show CDR1 as SGHTA and CDR2 as FQGNSA. This CDR3 reads CASSWTSVSTDTQYF. CDR3 in DNA: TGTGCCAGCAGCTGGACTAGCGTTAGCACAGATACGCAGTATTTT. The entire variable domain, with the rest obtained from reference TRBV7-2 and TRBJ2-3, is as follows: GAGVSQSPSNKVTEKGKDVELRCDPISGHTALYWYRQSLGQGLEFLIYFQGNSAPDKSGLPSDRFSAERTGGSVSTLTIQRTQQEDSAVYLCASSWTSVSTDTQYFGPGTRLTVL.

This clonotype has a single count. A much larger clonotype is one base distant, so this may be a read error. The V call is TRBV7-6, the J call TRBJ2-5, with 8 bases fitting TRBD1. The length of the CDR3 is 17 residues. Germline V lookup: CDR1 SGHVS, CDR2 FNYEAQ. CDR3 loop: CASGFSGTGVYQETQYF. Here the CDR3 DNA reads TGTGCCAGCGGCTTCTCCGGGACAGGAGTGTACCAAGAGACCCAGTACTTC.

Regarding this clonotype: It may be a read error: a sequence one base away is much more abundant. This sequence joins TRBV30 and TRBJ2-7; the D gene is possibly TRBD1 (6 bases). This CDR3 is built from 13 residues. Germline CDR1 and CDR2: GTSNPN and SVGIG (reference sequence). The V and J ends lost 1 base and 3 bases respectively, with 10 bases between them. CDR3 sequence: CAWSGTAFYEQYF. In DNA, the CDR3 is TGTGCCTGGAGTGGGACAGCATTCTACGAGCAGTACTTC.

This clonotype was counted ten times or more. CDR3 DNA: TGTGCCAGCAAAATGGGGCTTCACACTGAAGCTTTCTTT. Residues: CASKMGLHTEAFF. V and J are TRBV6-5 and TRBJ1-1, with D possibly TRBD1 on 5 matching bases. The length of the CDR3 is 13 residues. Trimming cost V 7 bases and J 3 bases, with 12 bases left between them. In germline, CDR1 is MNHEY, CDR2 SVGAGI.

This clonotype showed up just a few times. This chain links TRBV6-2 or TRBV6-3 with TRBJ2-7; 8 bases are a match to TRBD1. This CDR3 contains 15 residues. The ends lost 0 bases at V and 3 bases at J; junction bases unmatched: 4. Germline V gene lookup returns CDR1 MNHEY and CDR2 SVGEGT. The CDR3 spells CASSYSGTGDYEQYF. The DNA of the CDR3 is TGTGCCAGCAGTTACTCGGGGACAGGTGACTACGAGCAGTACTTC.

On this clonotype itself: Since a much larger clone is just one base distant, this may be a read error. The chain combines TRBV27 with TRBJ2-2; the D gene could be TRBD1 or TRBD2 (6 bases each). The CDR3 sequence is 18 residues long. Trimming stripped 5 bases from V and 3 bases from J, with 22 bases between. Germline V gene lookup returns CDR1 MNHEY and CDR2 SMNVEV (reference sequence). The CDR3 here is CASSTRDGGRGYTGELFF. The CDR3 DNA sequence: TGTGCCAGCAGTACTCGGGACGGGGGAAGGGGGTACACCGGGGAGCTGTTTTTT.

This clonotype has just a few counts. The chain recombines TRBV13 with TRBJ2-7; no firm D call. Trimming took off 4 bases at V and 6 bases at J, with 10 bases between the two ends. CDR1 and CDR2 from the germline V gene are PRHDT and FYEKMQ (reference sequence). The CDR3 is 12 amino acids. This CDR3 reads CASSSTFLEQYF. CDR3 nucleotide sequence: TGTGCCAGCAGCTCCACGTTCCTCGAGCAGTACTTC.

Points on this clonotype: The CDR3 does not close with the conserved phenylalanine or tryptophan, likely indicating a read error. V is TRBV6-5 and J is TRBJ2-5, with D possibly being TRBD1 or TRBD2 (5 bases each). Germline loops: CDR1 MNHEY, CDR2 SVGAGI. This CDR3 has 16 residues. The CDR3 sequence is CTSSYSPGLAGETQYL. In nucleotides, the CDR3 is TGTACCAGCAGTTACTCACCGGGGCTTGCGGGAGAGACCCAGTACCTC.

Turning to this clonotype: Compared with germline, one end of the junction differs, possibly owing to a read error. The chain has TRBV29-1 and TRBJ2-1; 8 bases map to TRBD2. Germline CDR1 SQVTM, CDR2 ANQGSEA. This CDR3 is built from 15 residues. DNA of the CDR3: TGCAGCGTTGAAGGGCGGGAGGAGTCCTACAGTGAGCAGTTCTTC. Translated, it gives CSVEGREESYSEQFF.

This clonotype was recorded many times. This sequence joins TRBV7-2 and TRBJ2-5; 7 bases fit TRBD1. The CDR3 length is 15 residues. CDR1 is SGHTA, CDR2 FQGNSA, per germline. V was clipped by 1 base and J by 5 bases; unmatched bases: 7. CDR3 DNA sequence: TGTGCCAGCAGCTTAGTGAGGGGGCCCGTGGAGACCCAGTACTTC. Residues: CASSLVRGPVETQYF.

The chain has TRBV2 and TRBJ1-2; D gene unclear. The CDR3 extends over 12 amino acids. V dropped 8 bases and J dropped 4 bases, with 11 bases sitting between them. Germline V CDR1 and CDR2: SNHLY, FYNNEI. For the CDR3, the DNA is TGTGCCAGCGCGCCGACTGCCTATGGCTACACCTTC. Amino acids: CASAPTAYGYTF.

This clonotype was counted a few times. The chain uses TRBV5-1 and TRBJ2-5; 9 nucleotides align to TRBD1. Trimming took 2 bases from V and 4 from J; bases not matched to a gene: 18. The germline V gene has CDR1 SGHRS and CDR2 YFSETQ. The CDR3 loop spans 19 amino acids. DNA for the CDR3: TGCGCCAGCAGCTTCCCGAACGGACAGGGGACCCCAGGGAGAGAGACCCAGTACTTC. It specifies CASSFPNGQGTPGRETQYF.

This clonotype was counted a few times. The V gene is TRBV4-1, the J gene TRBJ2-3, with D tentatively TRBD1 (5 bases). The V gene lost 4 bases and the J gene lost 2 bases, with 10 bases spanning the gap. The V gene's germline CDR1 is MGHRA and CDR2 YSYEKL. This CDR3 has 14 residues. In DNA form, the CDR3 reads TGCGCCAGCAGCCCGGACACTAACACAGATACGCAGTATTTT. Translating gives CASSPDTNTDTQYF.

This clonotype was seen repeatedly, ten times or more. The V and J genes are TRBV4-3 and TRBJ2-7; tentatively, D is TRBD1 (5 bases). V lost 0 bases to trimming and J lost 1 base, with 13 bases between them. The CDR3 runs to 16 residues. CDR1 is LGHNA, CDR2 YSLEER, per germline. CDR3 in amino acids: CASSQDFQGRSYEQYF. For the CDR3, the DNA is TGCGCCAGCAGCCAAGATTTTCAGGGTCGGTCCTACGAGCAGTACTTC.

This clonotype has a count of ten or more. The DNA for the CDR3 is TGCGCCAGCAGCCAAGAGGGAGGAGAGACCCAGTACTTC. It codes for CASSQEGGETQYF. This sequence joins TRBV4-1 and TRBJ2-5; D perhaps matches TRBD2 (6 bases). Germline V gives CDR1 MGHRA, CDR2 YSYEKL. CDR3 length: 13 residues. V was trimmed by 0 bases and J by 4 bases, leaving 6 bases between them.

A remark on this clonotype: A read error is possible here, since a much larger clone lies one base away. This chain connects TRBV18 to TRBJ2-7, with D tentatively TRBD1 (6 bases). The germline gives CDR1 KGHSH, CDR2 LQKENI. The CDR3 runs 16 residues. The CDR3 DNA is TGTGCCAGCTCATCACCGCTCACAGGGATCCCCTACGAGCAGTACTTC. Translating it yields CASSSPLTGIPYEQYF.

Ten or more counts support this clonotype. The V and J genes are TRBV7-2 and TRBJ2-7, with a tentative D call TRBD2 (5 bases). Germline V gene lookup returns CDR1 SGHTA and CDR2 FQGNSA. Trimming took 5 bases from V and 3 from J, leaving 14 bases between them. The CDR3 sequence is 14 residues long. The CDR3 nucleotides are TGTGCCAGCAGCGTCAGTGGGGAGTTCTACGAGCAGTACTTC. Translating gives CASSVSGEFYEQYF.

In regard to this clonotype: A much larger clone lies a single base off, so this may be a read error. The gene calls are TRBV14 and TRBJ2-2; D is undetermined. Germline CDR1 reads SGHDN; CDR2 reads FVKESK. This CDR3 is 15 amino acids long. Between the trimmed V and J ends, which lost 4 bases and 3 bases, there was a span of 12 bases. CDR3 in DNA: TGTGCCAGCAGCCTCCGTGTTGCGGACACCGGGGAGCTGTTTTTT. This gives the protein CASSLRVADTGELFF. Filled out from reference TRBV14 and TRBJ2-2, the complete variable domain reads EAGVTQFPSHSVIEKGQTVTLRCDPISGHDNLYWYRRVMGKEIKFLLHFVKESKQDESGMPNNRFLAERTGGTYSTLKVQPAELEDSGVYFCASSLRVADTGELFFGEGSRLTVL.

Regarding this clonotype: A much larger clone lies one base from this, so it may be a read error. Lacking the conserved final phenylalanine or tryptophan, this CDR3 likely reflects a read error. This rearrangement joins TRBV5-3 to TRBJ2-7; 7 bases match TRBD2. TRBV5-3 is an ORF, and what it does is uncertain. CDR3 length equals 15 residues. V lost 8 bases and J lost 4; bases outside the gene matches: 15. CDR3 residues: CASSVTDSGVYEQYL. Here the CDR3 DNA reads TGTGCCAGCAGCGTGACCGACAGCGGGGTATACGAGCAGTACCTC.

This clonotype was detected many times. The chain recombines TRBV29-1 with TRBJ2-3, with D possibly being TRBD1 (5 bases). CDR3 length equals 14 residues. Per the germline V gene, CDR1 is SQVTM and CDR2 is ANQGSEA. Trimming pared 5 bases from V and 0 bases from J, leaving 12 bases between. The CDR3 DNA sequence: TGCAGCGTTCAGGGTACCCCTAGCACAGATACGCAGTATTTT. Its translation is CSVQGTPSTDTQYF.

This clonotype was recorded a few times. V usage is TRBV19 and J usage is TRBJ1-6; 7 nucleotides line up with TRBD1. The V gene end was trimmed by 3 bases and the J gene end by 7 bases; junction bases not matched to a gene: 3. CDR1 and CDR2 (germline): LNHDA, SQIVND (reference sequence). The CDR3 totals 14 residues. The CDR3 is CASSMQGENSPLHF. The CDR3 coding sequence is TGTGCCAGTAGTATGCAGGGGGAGAATTCACCCCTCCACTTT. Filled out from reference TRBV19 and TRBJ1-6, the complete variable domain reads DGGITQSPKYLFRKEGQNVTLSCEQNLNHDAMYWYRQDPGQGLRLIYYSQIVNDFQKGDIAEGYSVSREKKESFPLTVTSAQKNPTAFYLCASSMQGENSPLHFGNGTRLTVT.